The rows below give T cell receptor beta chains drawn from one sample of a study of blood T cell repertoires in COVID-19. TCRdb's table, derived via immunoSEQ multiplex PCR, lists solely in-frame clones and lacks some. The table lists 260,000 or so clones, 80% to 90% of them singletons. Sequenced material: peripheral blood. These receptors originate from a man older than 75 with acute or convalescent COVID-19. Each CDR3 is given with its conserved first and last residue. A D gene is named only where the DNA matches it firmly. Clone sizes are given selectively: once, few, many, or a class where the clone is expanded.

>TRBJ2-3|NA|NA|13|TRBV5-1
TGCGCCAGCAGCTCCGACGGCTCCGCGGCGCAGTATTTT
CASSSDGSAAQYF
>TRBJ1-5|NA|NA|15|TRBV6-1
TGTGCCAGCAGTGAACCGACAGGCGGGAGTCAGCCCCAGCATTTT
CASSEPTGGSQPQHF
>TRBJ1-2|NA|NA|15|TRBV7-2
TGTGCCAGCAGCTTAGCCCCGGACAGCTTCTATGGCTACACCTTC
CASSLAPDSFYGYTF
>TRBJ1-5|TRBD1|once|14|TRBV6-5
TGTGCCAGCAGTTCAGGACAGGGGAATCAGCCCCAGCATTTT
CASSSGQGNQPQHF
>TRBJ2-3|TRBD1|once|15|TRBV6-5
TGTGCCAGCAGTTCCGACAGGGGGTATCCAGATACGCAGTATTTT
CASSSDRGYPDTQYF
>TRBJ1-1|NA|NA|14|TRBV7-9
TGTGCCAGCAGCTTAGCACAAAAAAACACTGAAGCTTTCTTT
CASSLAQKNTEAFF
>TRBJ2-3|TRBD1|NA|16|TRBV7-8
TGTGCCAGCAGCTTAGCTGGGACAGGGGTCGGCGATACGCAGTATTTT
CASSLAGTGVGDTQYF
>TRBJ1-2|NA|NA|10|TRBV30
TGTGCCTGGAGCCCTACGAGCTACACCTTC
CAWSPTSYTF
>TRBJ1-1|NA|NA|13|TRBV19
TGTGCCAGTAGACCCCTGGGAGGGGCGGAAGCTTTCTTT
CASRPLGGAEAFF
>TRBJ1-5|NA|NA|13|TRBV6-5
TGTGCCAGCAGTACACAGGGCAGACAGCCCCAGCATTTT
CASSTQGRQPQHF
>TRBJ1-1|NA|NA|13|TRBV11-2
TGTGCCAGCAGCTTATCCTTTAGTGGGGCAGCTTTCTTT
CASSLSFSGAAFF